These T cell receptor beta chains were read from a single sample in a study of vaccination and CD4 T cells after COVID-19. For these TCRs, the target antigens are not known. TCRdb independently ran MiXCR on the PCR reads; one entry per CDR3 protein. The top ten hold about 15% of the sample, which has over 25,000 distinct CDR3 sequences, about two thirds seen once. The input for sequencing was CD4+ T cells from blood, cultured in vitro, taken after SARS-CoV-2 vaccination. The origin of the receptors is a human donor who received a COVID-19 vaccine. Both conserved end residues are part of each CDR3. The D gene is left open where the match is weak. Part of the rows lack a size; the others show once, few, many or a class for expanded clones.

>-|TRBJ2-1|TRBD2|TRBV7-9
CASSSAGVVVGYNEQFF
TGTGCCAGCAGCTCAGCGGGGGTCGTAGTGGGTTACAATGAGCAGTTCTTC
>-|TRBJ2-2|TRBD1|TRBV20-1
CSATKTGTGNTGELFF
TGCAGTGCTACCAAGACCGGGACAGGGAACACCGGGGAGCTGTTTTTT
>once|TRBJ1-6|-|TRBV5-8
CASSLGTAINSPLHF
TGTGCCAGCAGCCTTGGGACCGCCATAAATTCACCCCTCCACTTT
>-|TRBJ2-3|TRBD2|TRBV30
CAWSAGGDTQYF
TGTGCCTGGAGCGCGGGGGGGGATACGCAGTATTTT
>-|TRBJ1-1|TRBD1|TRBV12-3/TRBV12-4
CASSLDRGRNTEAFF
TGTGCCAGCAGTCTTGACAGGGGGCGGAACACTGAAGCTTTCTTT
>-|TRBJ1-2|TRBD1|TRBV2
CASSDSGQDYGYTF
TGTGCCAGCAGTGATTCCGGACAGGACTATGGCTACACCTTC
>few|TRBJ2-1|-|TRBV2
CASKDSDYYNEQFF
TGTGCCAGCAAGGATTCGGACTACTACAATGAGCAGTTCTTC
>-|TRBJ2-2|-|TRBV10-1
CASSENRANTGELFF
TGCGCCAGCAGTGAGAACAGGGCGAACACCGGGGAGCTGTTTTTT
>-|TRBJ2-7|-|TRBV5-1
CASSLEGFRYEQYF
TGCGCCAGCAGCTTGGAGGGGTTCCGCTACGAGCAGTACTTC
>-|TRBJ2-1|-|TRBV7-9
CAGSTSSYNEQFF
TGTGCCGGATCTACGAGCTCCTACAATGAGCAGTTCTTC
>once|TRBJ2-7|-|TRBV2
CASSVNYEQYF
TGTGCCAGCAGTGTTAACTACGAGCAGTACTTC
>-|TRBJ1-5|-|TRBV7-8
CASSLPRWGGRDSNQPQHF
TGTGCCAGCAGCTTACCCCGCTGGGGAGGCCGGGATAGCAATCAGCCCCAGCATTTT
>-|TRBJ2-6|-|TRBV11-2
CASSKGGSSGANVLTF
TGTGCCAGCAGCAAAGGGGGGAGCTCTGGGGCCAACGTCCTGACTTTC
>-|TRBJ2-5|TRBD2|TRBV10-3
CAISAVSGGGAGETQYF
TGTGCCATCAGTGCTGTCTCGGGCGGGGGGGCCGGAGAGACCCAGTACTTC
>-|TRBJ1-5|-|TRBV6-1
CASRPGASNQPQHF
TGTGCCAGCAGACCCGGGGCTAGCAATCAGCCCCAGCATTTT
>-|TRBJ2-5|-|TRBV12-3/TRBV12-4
CASSLRETQYF
TGTGCCAGCAGTCTCCGAGAGACCCAGTACTTC
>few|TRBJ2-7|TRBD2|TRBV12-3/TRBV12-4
CASSSGAHGTSGSYEQYF
TGTGCCAGCAGTTCCGGGGCTCACGGGACTAGCGGCTCCTACGAGCAGTACTTC